This T cell receptor (beta chain) was profiled in a study of post-analysis software for immune sequencing data. Study-level findings and limits: Comparison with controls showed significantly lower normalized Chao1 diversity in multiple sclerosis patients. Patients used roughly five TRBV segments, including TRBV5-6, TRBV5-1 and TRBV20-1, more often than controls.

Note on this clonotype: No antigen is known for it.

V lost 6 bases, J lost 0 bases, and 15 bases stayed unmatched. The CDR3 extends over 18 amino acids. CDR1 and CDR2 (germline): DFQATT, SNEGSKA (reference sequence). Unique molecular identifiers were carried by the TCR beta cDNA libraries. T cells, roughly 1 to 10 million of them, yielded some 510,000 cDNA molecules. MiXCR was run by TCRdb on the PCR reads, yielding one entry per CDR3 protein. The sample records about 180,000 distinct CDR3 sequences, approximately 30% being singletons. The chain couples TRBV20-1 to TRBJ2-1, with 9 bases lining up with TRBD2. This clonotype was obtained from a girl between 5 and 17 years old with multiple sclerosis. Sequenced: blood. The CDR3: CSAEEYWRSGSSYNEQFF. Here the CDR3 DNA reads TGCAGTGCGGAAGAGTACTGGCGTAGCGGGAGCTCCTACAATGAGCAGTTCTTC.